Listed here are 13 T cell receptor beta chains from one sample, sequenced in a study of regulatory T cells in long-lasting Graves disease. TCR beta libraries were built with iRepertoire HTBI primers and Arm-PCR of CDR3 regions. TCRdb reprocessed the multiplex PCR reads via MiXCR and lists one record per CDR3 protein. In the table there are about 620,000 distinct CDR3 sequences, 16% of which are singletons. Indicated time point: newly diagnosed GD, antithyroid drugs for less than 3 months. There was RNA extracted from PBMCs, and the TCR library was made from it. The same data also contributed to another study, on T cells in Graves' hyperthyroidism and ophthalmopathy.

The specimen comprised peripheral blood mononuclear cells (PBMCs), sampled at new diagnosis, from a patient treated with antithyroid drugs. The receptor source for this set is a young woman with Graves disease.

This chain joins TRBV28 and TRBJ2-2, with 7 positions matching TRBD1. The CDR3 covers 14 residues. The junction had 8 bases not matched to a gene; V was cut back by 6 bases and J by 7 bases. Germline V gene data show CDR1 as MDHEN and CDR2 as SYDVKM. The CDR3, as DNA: TGTGCCAGCAGCCTCAGGGGGATCCGCGGGGAGCTGTTTTTT. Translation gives CASSLRGIRGELFF.

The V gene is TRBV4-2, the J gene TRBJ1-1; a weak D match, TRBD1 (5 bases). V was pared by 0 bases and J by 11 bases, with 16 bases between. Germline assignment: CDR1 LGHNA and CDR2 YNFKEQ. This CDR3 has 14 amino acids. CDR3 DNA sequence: TGTGCCAGCAGCCAAGATCATGGGGCGTTTTGGGCTTTCTTT. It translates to CASSQDHGAFWAFF.

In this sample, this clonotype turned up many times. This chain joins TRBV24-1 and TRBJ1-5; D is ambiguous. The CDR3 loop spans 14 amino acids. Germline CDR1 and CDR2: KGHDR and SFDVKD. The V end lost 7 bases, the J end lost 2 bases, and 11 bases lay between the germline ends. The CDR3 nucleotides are TGTGCCACCAGCCCCCGGGGTGGCAATCAGCCCCAGCATTTT. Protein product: CATSPRGGNQPQHF.

Here the CDR3 reads CASSTIQGFRVDQPQHF. The CDR3 nucleotides are TGTGCCAGTAGTACCATCCAAGGGTTTCGGGTCGATCAGCCCCAGCATTTT. The genes are TRBV19 and TRBJ1-5; D gene ambiguous. The germline CDR1 and CDR2 sequences are LNHDA and SQIVND (reference sequence). Trimming pared 4 bases from V and 5 bases from J, leaving 21 bases between. The CDR3 totals 17 residues.

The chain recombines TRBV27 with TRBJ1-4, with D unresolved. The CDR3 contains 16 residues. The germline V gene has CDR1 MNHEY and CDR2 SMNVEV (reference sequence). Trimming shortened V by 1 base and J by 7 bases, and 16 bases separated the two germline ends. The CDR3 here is CASSLFARGSGEKLFF. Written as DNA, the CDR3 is TGTGCCAGCAGTTTATTCGCCCGCGGTTCGGGTGAAAAACTGTTTTTT.

Here the CDR3 reads CASGALASYEQYF. CDR3 DNA sequence: TGTGCCAGCGGGGCGCTTGCCTCCTACGAGCAGTACTTC. This chain uses TRBV7-2 with TRBJ2-7; weak D call: TRBD1 (5 bases). Trimming pared 8 bases from V and 0 bases from J, leaving 11 bases between. The length of the CDR3 is 13 residues. Germline loops: CDR1 SGHTA, CDR2 FQGNSA. The full variable domain, completed using reference TRBV7-2 and TRBJ2-7, is GAGVSQSPSNKVTEKGKDVELRCDPISGHTALYWYRQSLGQGLEFLIYFQGNSAPDKSGLPSDRFSAERTGGSVSTLTIQRTQQEDSAVYLCASGALASYEQYFGPGTRLTVT.

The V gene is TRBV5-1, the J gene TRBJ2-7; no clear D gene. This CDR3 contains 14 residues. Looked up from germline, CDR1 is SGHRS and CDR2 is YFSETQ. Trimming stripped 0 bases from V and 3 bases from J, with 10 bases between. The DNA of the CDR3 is TGCGCCAGCAGCTTGGATGGCAGTCTCTACGAGCAGTACTTC. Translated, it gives CASSLDGSLYEQYF.

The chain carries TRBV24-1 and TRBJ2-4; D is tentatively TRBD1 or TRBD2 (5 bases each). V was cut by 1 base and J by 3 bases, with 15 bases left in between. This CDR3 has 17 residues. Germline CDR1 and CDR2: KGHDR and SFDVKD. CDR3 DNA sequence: TGTGCCACCAGTGATTTTAGTCCTGAGGGGAGCAAAAACATTCAGTACTTC. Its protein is CATSDFSPEGSKNIQYF.

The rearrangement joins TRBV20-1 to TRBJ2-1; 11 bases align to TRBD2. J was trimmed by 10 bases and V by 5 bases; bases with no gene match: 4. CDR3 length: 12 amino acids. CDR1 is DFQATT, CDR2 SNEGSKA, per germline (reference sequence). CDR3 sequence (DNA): TGCAGTGCTCCTAGCGGGAGGATAGAGCAGTTCTTC. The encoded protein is CSAPSGRIEQFF.

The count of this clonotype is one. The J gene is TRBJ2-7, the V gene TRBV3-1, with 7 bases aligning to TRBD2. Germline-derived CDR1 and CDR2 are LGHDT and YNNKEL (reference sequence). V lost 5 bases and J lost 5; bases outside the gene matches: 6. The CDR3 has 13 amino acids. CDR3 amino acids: CASSVAGGNEQYF. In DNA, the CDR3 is TGTGCCAGCAGCGTAGCGGGTGGGAACGAGCAGTACTTC.

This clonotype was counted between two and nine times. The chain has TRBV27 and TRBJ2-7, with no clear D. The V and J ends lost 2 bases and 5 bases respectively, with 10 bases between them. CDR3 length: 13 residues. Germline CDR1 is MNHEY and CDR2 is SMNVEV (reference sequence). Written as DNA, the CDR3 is TGTGCCAGCAGTTTACCAGGATCCCACGAGCAGTACTTC. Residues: CASSLPGSHEQYF.

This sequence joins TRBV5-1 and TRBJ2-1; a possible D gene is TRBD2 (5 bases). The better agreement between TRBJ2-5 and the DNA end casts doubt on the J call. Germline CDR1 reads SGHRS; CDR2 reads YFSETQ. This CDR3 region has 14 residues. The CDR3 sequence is CASGLGSGQETQYF. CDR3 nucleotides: TGCGCCAGCGGGCTAGGATCGGGACAAGAGACCCAGTACTTC.

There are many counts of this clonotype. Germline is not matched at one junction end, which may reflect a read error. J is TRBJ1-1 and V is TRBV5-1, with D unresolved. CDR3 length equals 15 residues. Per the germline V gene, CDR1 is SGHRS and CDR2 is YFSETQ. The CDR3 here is CASSLAGVISTEAFF. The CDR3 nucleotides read TGTGCCAGCAGCTTGGCCGGGGTGATATCCACTGAAGCTTTCTTT.